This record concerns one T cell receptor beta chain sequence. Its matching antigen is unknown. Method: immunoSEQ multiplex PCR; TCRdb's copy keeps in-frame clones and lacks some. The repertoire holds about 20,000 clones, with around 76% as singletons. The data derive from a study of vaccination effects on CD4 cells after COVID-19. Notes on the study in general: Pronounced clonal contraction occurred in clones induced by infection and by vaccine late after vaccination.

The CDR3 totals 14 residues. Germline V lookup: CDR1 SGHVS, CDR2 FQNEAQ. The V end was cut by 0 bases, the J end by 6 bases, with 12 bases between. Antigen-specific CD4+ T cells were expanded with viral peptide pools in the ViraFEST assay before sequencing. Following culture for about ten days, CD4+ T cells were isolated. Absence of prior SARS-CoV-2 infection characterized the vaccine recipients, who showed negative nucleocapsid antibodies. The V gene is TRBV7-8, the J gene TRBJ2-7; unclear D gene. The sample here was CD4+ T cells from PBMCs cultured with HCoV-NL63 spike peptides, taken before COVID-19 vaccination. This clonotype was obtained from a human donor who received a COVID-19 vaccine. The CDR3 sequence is CASSLALGKSEQYF. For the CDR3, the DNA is TGTGCCAGCAGCTTAGCGCTGGGCAAATCCGAGCAGTACTTC.